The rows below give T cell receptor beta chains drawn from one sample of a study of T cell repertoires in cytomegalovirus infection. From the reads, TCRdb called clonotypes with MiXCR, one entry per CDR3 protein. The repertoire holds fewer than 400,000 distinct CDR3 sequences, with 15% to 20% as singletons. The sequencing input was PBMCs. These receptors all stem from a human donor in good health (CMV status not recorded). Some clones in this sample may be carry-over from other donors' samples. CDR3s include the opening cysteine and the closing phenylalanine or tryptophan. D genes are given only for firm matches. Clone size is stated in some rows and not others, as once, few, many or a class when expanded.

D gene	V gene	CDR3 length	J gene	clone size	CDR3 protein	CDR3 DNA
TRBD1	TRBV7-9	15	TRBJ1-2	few	CASSLGEDRLYGYTF	TGTGCCAGCAGCTTAGGGGAGGACAGGTTATACGGCTACACCTTC
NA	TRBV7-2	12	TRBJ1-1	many	CASSWWNTEAFF	TGTGCCAGCAGCTGGTGGAACACTGAAGCTTTCTTT
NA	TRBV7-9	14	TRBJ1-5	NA	CASSLGQTGQPQHF	TGTGCCAGCAGCTTAGGACAGACTGGACAGCCCCAGCATTTT
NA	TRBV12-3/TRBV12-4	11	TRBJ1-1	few	CASSAADEAFF	TGTGCCAGCAGTGCAGCGGACGAAGCTTTCTTT
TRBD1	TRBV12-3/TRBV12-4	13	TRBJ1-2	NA	CASTYRGPYGYTF	TGTGCCAGCACCTACAGGGGACCCTATGGCTACACCTTC
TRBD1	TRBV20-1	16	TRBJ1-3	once	CSVPGGHFDGGNTIYF	TGCAGTGTTCCAGGGGGGCACTTCGATGGTGGAAACACCATATATTTT
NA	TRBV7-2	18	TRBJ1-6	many	CASSLVLALKGWNSPLHF	TGTGCCAGCAGCTTAGTTCTAGCCCTAAAGGGATGGAATTCACCCCTCCACTTT
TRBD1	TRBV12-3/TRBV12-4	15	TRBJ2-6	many	CASRRDRAGANVLTF	TGTGCCAGCAGGAGAGACAGGGCTGGGGCCAACGTCCTGACTTTC
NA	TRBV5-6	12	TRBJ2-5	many	CASSLGVRTQYF	TGTGCCAGCAGCTTGGGTGTCAGGACCCAGTACTTC
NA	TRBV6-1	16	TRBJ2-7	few	CASSNLPGQWGQEQYF	TGTGCCAGCAGTAACTTACCTGGACAGTGGGGCCAAGAGCAGTACTTC
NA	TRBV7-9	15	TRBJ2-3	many	CASSPPGYRNDTQYF	TGTGCCAGCAGCCCACCCGGGTACCGAAACGATACGCAGTATTTT
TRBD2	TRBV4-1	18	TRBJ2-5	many	CASSQDGTSGLQGETQYF	TGCGCCAGCAGCCAGGATGGGACTAGCGGCCTCCAAGGAGAGACCCAGTACTTC
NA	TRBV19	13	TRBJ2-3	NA	CASSIRGTDTQYF	TGTGCCAGTAGTATCAGAGGGACGGATACGCAGTATTTT
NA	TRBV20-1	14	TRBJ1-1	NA	CSARGRTVNTEAFF	TGCAGTGCTAGAGGCCGGACGGTGAACACTGAAGCTTTCTTT
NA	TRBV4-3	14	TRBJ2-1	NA	CASSQDWDRSEQFF	TGCGCCAGCAGCCAAGATTGGGATAGGAGTGAGCAGTTCTTC
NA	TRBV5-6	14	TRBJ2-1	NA	CASSLEKGRNEQFF	TGTGCCAGCAGCTTGGAAAAGGGACGCAATGAGCAGTTCTTC
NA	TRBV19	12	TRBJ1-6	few	CASGMRNSPLHF	TGTGCCAGTGGGATGCGGAATTCACCCCTCCACTTT
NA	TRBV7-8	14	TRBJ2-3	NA	CASSFWGGIDTQYF	TGTGCCAGCAGCTTTTGGGGCGGCATAGATACGCAGTATTTT
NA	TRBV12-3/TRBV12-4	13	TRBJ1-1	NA	CASSYGTFAEAFF	TGTGCCAGCAGCTACGGAACGTTCGCTGAAGCTTTCTTT
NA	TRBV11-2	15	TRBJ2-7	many	CASSLVSGPSYEQYF	TGTGCCAGCAGCTTAGTTAGCGGACCATCCTACGAGCAGTACTTC
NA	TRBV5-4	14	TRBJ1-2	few	CASSGPTGNYGYTF	TGTGCCAGCAGCGGACCTACAGGGAACTATGGCTACACCTTC
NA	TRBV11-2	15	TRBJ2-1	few	CASRLAGSAYNEQFF	TGTGCCAGCAGGCTGGCGGGATCTGCCTACAATGAGCAGTTCTTC
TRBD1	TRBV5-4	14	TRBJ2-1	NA	CASSTPGTGSGQFF	TGTGCCAGCAGCACCCCCGGGACAGGGTCGGGGCAGTTCTTC
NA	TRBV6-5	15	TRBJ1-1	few	CASSYARKVDTEAFF	TGTGCCAGCAGTTACGCCCGGAAGGTCGACACTGAAGCTTTCTTT
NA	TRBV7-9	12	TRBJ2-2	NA	CASSLVDGELFF	TGTGCCAGCAGCTTAGTGGACGGGGAGCTGTTTTTT
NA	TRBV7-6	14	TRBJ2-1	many	CASSLALAGGEQFF	TGTGCCAGCAGCTTAGCATTGGCCGGGGGTGAGCAGTTCTTC